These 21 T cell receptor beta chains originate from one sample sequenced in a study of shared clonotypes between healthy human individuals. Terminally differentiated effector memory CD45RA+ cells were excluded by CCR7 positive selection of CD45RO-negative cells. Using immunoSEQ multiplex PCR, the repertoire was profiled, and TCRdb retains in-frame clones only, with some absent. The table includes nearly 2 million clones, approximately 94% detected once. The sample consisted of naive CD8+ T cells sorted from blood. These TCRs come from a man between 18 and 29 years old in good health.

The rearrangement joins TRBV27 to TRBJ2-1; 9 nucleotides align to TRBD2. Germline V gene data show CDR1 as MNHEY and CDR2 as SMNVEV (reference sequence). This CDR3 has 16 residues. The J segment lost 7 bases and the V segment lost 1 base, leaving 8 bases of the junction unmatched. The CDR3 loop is CASSLLPGLASNEQFF. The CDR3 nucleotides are TGTGCCAGCAGTTTATTACCGGGACTAGCTTCTAATGAGCAGTTCTTC.

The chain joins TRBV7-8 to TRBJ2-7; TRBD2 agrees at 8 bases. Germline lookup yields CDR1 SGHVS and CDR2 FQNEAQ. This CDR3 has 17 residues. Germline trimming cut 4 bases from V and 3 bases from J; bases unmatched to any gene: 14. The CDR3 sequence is CASSSPLVAGMGYEQYF. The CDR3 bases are TGTGCCAGCAGCTCCCCGTTAGTAGCGGGAATGGGCTACGAGCAGTACTTC.

The CDR3 bases are TGTGCCAGCAGTTTTCCTCAGGCGGGGCAAGAGACCCAGTACTTC. Translating it yields CASSFPQAGQETQYF. The chain uses TRBV28 and TRBJ2-5; TRBD2 might be the D (6 bases). The CDR3 is 15 residues long. The germline CDR1 and CDR2 sequences are MDHEN and SYDVKM. With 3 bases removed from V and 2 bases from J, the gap between germline ends came to 13 bases.

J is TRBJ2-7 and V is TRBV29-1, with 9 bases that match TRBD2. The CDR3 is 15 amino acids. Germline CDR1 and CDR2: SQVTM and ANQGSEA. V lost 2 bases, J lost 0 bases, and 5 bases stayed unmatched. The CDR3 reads CSVEPLAGRSYEQYF. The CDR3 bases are TGCAGCGTTGAACCGCTAGCGGGACGCTCCTACGAGCAGTACTTC.

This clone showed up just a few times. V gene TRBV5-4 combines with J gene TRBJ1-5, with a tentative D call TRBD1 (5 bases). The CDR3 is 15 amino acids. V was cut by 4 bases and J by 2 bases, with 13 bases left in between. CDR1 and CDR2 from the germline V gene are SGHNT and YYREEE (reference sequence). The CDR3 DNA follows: TGTGCCAGCAGCCCTGGGCTAGGGGGCAATCAGCCCCAGCATTTT. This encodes CASSPGLGGNQPQHF.

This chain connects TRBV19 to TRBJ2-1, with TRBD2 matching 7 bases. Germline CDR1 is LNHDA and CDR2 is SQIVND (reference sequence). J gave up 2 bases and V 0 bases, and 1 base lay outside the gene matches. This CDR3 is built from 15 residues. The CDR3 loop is CASSIDGTTYNEQFF. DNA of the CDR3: TGTGCCAGTAGTATAGACGGGACTACCTACAATGAGCAGTTCTTC. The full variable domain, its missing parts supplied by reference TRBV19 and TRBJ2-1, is DGGITQSPKYLFRKEGQNVTLSCEQNLNHDAMYWYRQDPGQGLRLIYYSQIVNDFQKGDIAEGYSVSREKKESFPLTVTSAQKNPTAFYLCASSIDGTTYNEQFFGPGTRLTVL.

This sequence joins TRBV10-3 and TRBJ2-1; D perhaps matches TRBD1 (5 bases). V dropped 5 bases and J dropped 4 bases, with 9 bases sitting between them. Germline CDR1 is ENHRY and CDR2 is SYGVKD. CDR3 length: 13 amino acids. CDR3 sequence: CAISRDSYNEQFF. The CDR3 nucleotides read TGTGCCATCAGTCGAGACAGTTACAATGAGCAGTTCTTC.

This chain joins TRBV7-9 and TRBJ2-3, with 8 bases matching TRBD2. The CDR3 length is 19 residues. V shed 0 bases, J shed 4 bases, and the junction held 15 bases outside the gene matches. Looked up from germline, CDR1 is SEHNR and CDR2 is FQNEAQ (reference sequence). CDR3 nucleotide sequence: TGTGCCAGCAGCTTAGCTGTAGCGGGAACACCCGGCGGGGCAGATACGCAGTATTTT. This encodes CASSLAVAGTPGGADTQYF.

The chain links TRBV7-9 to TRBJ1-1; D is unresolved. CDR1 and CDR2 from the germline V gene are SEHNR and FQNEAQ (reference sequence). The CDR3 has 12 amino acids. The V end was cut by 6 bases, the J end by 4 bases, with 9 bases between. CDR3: CASSWISTEAFF. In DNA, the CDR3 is TGTGCCAGCAGTTGGATAAGCACTGAAGCTTTCTTT. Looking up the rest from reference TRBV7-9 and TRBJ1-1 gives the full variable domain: DTGVSQNPRHKITKRGQNVTFRCDPISEHNRLYWYRQTLGQGPEFLTYFQNEAQLEKSRLLSDRFSAERPKGSFSTLEIQRTEQGDSAMYLCASSWISTEAFFGQGTRLTVV.

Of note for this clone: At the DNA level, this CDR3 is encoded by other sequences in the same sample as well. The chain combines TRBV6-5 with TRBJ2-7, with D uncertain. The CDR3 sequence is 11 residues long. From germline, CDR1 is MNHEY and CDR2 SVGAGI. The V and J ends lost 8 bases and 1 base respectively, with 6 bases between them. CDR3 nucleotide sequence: TGTGCCAGCGCAGATTCCTACGAGCAGTACTTC. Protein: CASADSYEQYF.

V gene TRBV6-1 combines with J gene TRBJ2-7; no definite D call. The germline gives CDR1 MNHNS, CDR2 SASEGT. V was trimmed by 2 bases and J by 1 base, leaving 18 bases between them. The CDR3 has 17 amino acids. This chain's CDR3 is CASSERTARLGSYEQYF. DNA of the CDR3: TGTGCCAGCAGTGAAAGGACGGCCCGGTTGGGGTCCTACGAGCAGTACTTC.

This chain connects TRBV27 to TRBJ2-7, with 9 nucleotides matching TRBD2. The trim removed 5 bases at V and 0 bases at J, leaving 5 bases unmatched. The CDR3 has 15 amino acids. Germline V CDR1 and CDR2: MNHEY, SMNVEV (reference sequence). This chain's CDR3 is CASSISGGSSYEQYF. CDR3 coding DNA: TGTGCCAGCAGTATCAGCGGGGGGAGCTCCTACGAGCAGTACTTC.

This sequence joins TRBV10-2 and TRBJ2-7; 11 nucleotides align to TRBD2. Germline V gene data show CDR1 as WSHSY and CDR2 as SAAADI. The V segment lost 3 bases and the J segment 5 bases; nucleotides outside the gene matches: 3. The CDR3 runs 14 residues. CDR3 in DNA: TGCGCCAGCAGTGATACTAGCGGGAGTAACGAGCAGTACTTC. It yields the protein CASSDTSGSNEQYF.

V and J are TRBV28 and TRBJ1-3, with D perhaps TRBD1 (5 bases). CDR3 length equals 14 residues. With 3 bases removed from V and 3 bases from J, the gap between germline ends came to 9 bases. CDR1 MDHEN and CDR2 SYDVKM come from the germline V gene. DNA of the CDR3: TGTGCCAGCAGTTTTCAGGGAATTGGAAACACCATATATTTT. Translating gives CASSFQGIGNTIYF. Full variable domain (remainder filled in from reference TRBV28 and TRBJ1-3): DVKVTQSSRYLVKRTGEKVFLECVQDMDHENMFWYRQDPGLGLRLIYFSYDVKMKEKGDIPEGYSVSREKKERFSLILESASTNQTSMYLCASSFQGIGNTIYFGEGSWLTVV.

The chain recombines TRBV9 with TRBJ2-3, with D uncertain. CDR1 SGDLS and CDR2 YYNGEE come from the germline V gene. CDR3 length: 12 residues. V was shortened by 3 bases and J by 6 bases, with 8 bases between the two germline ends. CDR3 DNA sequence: TGTGCCAGCAGCGACTTTCCGGATACGCAGTATTTT. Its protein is CASSDFPDTQYF.

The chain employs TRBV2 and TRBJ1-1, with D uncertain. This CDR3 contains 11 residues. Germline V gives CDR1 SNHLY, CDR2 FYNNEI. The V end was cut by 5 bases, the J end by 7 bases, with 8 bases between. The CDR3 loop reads CASSFLVEAFF. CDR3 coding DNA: TGTGCCAGCAGTTTTTTGGTTGAAGCTTTCTTT.

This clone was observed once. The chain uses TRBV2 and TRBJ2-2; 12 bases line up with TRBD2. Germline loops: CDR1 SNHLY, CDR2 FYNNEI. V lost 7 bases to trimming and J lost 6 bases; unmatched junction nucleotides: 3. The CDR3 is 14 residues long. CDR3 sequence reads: CASTSGRAPGELFF. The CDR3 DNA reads TGTGCCAGCACTAGCGGGAGGGCCCCCGGGGAGCTGTTTTTT.

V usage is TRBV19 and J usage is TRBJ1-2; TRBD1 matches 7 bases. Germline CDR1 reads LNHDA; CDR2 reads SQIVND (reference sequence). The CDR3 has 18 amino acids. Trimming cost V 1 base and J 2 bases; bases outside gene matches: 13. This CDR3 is CASSIAGTGTEENYGYTF. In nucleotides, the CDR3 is TGTGCCAGTAGTATAGCGGGCACCGGGACAGAAGAGAACTATGGCTACACCTTC.

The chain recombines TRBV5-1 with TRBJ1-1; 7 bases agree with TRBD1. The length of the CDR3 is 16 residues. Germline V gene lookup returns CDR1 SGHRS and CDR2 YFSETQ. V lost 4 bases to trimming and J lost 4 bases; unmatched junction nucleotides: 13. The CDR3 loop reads CASSEGQPFAGTEAFF. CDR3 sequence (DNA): TGCGCCAGCAGCGAGGGACAGCCCTTCGCAGGCACTGAAGCTTTCTTT.

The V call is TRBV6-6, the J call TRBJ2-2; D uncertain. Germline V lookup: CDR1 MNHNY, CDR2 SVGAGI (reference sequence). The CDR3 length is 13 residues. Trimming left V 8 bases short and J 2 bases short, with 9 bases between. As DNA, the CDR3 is TGTGCCAGCCAGCCTGTCAACACCGGGGAGCTGTTTTTT. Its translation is CASQPVNTGELFF.

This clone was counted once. The CDR3: CASSQDPAPTAYEQYF. The CDR3 coding sequence is TGTGCCAGCAGCCAAGATCCGGCACCGACGGCCTACGAGCAGTACTTC. The chain is built from TRBV4-2 and TRBJ2-7; no definite D call. This CDR3 region has 16 residues. The germline V gene encodes CDR1 LGHNA and CDR2 YNFKEQ. With 0 bases removed from V and 2 bases from J, the gap between germline ends came to 14 bases.